This TCR beta chain was found in a study of shared clonotypes between healthy human individuals. Study as a whole: Three CD4 naive, three CD4 memory, two CD8 naive and one CD8 memory plate were used per donor.

V lost 4 bases, J lost 5 bases, and 9 bases stayed unmatched. The germline V gene encodes CDR1 SGHNT and CDR2 YYREEE (reference sequence). This CDR3 spans 16 amino acids. Naive CD8 cells lacked CD45RO, underwent positive selection for CCR7 and left out terminally differentiated effector memory CD45RA+ cells. The repertoire was sequenced with immunoSEQ multiplex PCR; TCRdb's copy has only in-frame clones and lacks some. Among 630,000 or so clones, about 98% were seen once, and the ten largest hold 0.3%. The sequenced material came from naive CD8+ T cells sorted from blood. This TCR was sampled from a man younger than 45 in good health. V is TRBV5-4 and J is TRBJ2-1, with 10 bases aligning to TRBD2. The CDR3 bases are TGTGCCAGCAGCCCGCCGCTAGCGGGGGCTAACAATGAGCAGTTCTTC. Translation: CASSPPLAGANNEQFF.